This is a list of T cell receptor beta chains from one sample in a study of blood T cells in healthy people across ages. TCRdb independently ran MiXCR on the 5' RACE reads; one entry per CDR3 protein. The sample has about 1.4 million distinct CDR3 sequences, roughly 60% seen once; the top ten hold 6.7%. Material: blood. The receptors come from a man aged 18 to 29 in good health. The CDR3 runs from the conserved cysteine through the conserved F or W. Size tells how often a clone was seen (once, few, many) or the class of an expanded clone, and some rows leave it out.

CDR3 | J | size | V
CASSDLGQGAVNQPQHF | TRBJ1-5 | NA | TRBV7-8
CASSSPSAPRSGVSYNEQFF | TRBJ2-1 | few | TRBV3-1
CSARVTSGISYNEQFF | TRBJ2-1 | few | TRBV20-1
CAIRGLAGDIYEQYF | TRBJ2-7 | few | TRBV10-3
CASIPDRARYGYTF | TRBJ1-2 | NA | TRBV12-3/TRBV12-4
CASSWPDYSNTGELFF | TRBJ2-2 | NA | TRBV5-1
CSATPGGSHQPQHF | TRBJ1-5 | NA | TRBV20-1
CASSQDLWQRNEKLFF | TRBJ1-4 | few | TRBV4-2
CASSLIQAQNSPLHF | TRBJ1-6 | NA | TRBV28
CASSEATGLGNEQYF | TRBJ2-7 | once | TRBV5-4
CASSYSTSYNEQFF | TRBJ2-1 | once | TRBV6-2/TRBV6-3
CASSQGIGETYEQYF | TRBJ2-7 | NA | TRBV4-1
CASTGTSGSRKTQYF | TRBJ2-5 | NA | TRBV7-8
CSASLLTSGRSYEQYF | NA | NA | TRBV20-1
CASSQVMQGVGSPLHF | TRBJ1-6 | NA | TRBV27
CATSRGTDFEQYF | TRBJ2-7 | few | TRBV15
CASSYTGTGGNEQYF | NA | NA | TRBV6-2/TRBV6-3
CASSLVTSGGYEQYF | TRBJ2-7 | many | TRBV7-2
CASSFRGGQGYTF | TRBJ1-2 | few | TRBV27
CASSYVTELYNEQFF | TRBJ2-1 | NA | TRBV6-5
CASSVGGAPPDTQYF | TRBJ2-3 | NA | TRBV6-2/TRBV6-3
CASSSGQGVTEQFF | TRBJ2-1 | NA | TRBV4-3
CASSSAGFYSYEQYF | TRBJ2-7 | once | TRBV7-2
CASSLSPGSSYNSPLHF | TRBJ1-6 | few | TRBV27
CASSKEGEGQGMSEQYF | NA | NA | TRBV21-1
CASSLIVDEQFF | TRBJ2-1 | NA | TRBV5-5
CASKLLGGKDEQYF | NA | NA | TRBV5-1
CSGQGVTGELFF | TRBJ2-2 | few | TRBV29-1
CASRLDQGTAEAFF | TRBJ1-1 | NA | TRBV7-2
CSVDTPGGYGYTF | TRBJ1-2 | NA | TRBV29-1
CASSLASVSATDTQYF | TRBJ2-3 | NA | TRBV7-2
CSAGLTGGFYEQYF | TRBJ2-7 | few | TRBV20-1
CSARDSGNYGYTF | TRBJ1-2 | NA | TRBV20-1
CAWTLGEGQPQHF | TRBJ1-5 | few | TRBV30
CASSQGSRTGEMFF | TRBJ2-1 | few | TRBV3-1
CASSYKLAGSSYEQYF | TRBJ2-7 | NA | TRBV6-2/TRBV6-3
CSARLDNPSYEQYF | TRBJ2-7 | NA | TRBV20-1
CASSLWRAGGNLYNEQYF | NA | once | TRBV5-6
CATQDRLAVGYTF | TRBJ1-2 | few | TRBV24-1
CSVWDRVFTEQYF | NA | NA | TRBV29-1
CASRPGTSGGFYEQYF | TRBJ2-7 | NA | TRBV27
CASSSINRGRTDTQYF | TRBJ2-3 | NA | TRBV28
CASSLDLGGAGQPQHF | TRBJ1-5 | NA | TRBV11-2
CSVGSIDRDYYGYTF | TRBJ1-2 | NA | TRBV29-1
CASSPPTGVDYGYTF | TRBJ1-2 | once | TRBV4-2
CASSQLSRIDGYTF | TRBJ1-2 | few | TRBV14
CASSFTGQGGYGYTF | TRBJ1-2 | NA | TRBV7-2
CSVGGEQGMTYNEQFF | TRBJ2-1 | NA | TRBV29-1
CATSRDLGTSALIPQYF | TRBJ2-3 | NA | TRBV15
CASSQDLGAPEAFF | TRBJ1-1 | NA | TRBV4-1
CSAPNRTGTYEQYF | NA | NA | TRBV20-1
CASSTIAKNIQYF | TRBJ2-4 | few | TRBV25-1
CASPPHRGQSQETQYF | NA | few | TRBV6-6
CASSEVNYNEQFF | TRBJ2-1 | NA | TRBV2
CSATAWETQYF | NA | NA | TRBV20-1